This T cell receptor beta chain appears in the sequencing data of a study of shared clonotypes between healthy human individuals. Study context: Donors consisted of two women and a few men between 18 and 49.

The investigators split CD4+ cells into a CD45RA+ naive subset and a CD45RA-negative memory subset. Germline CDR1 LNHDA, CDR2 SQIVND (reference sequence). This CDR3 is 17 amino acids long. With 5 bases removed from V and 0 bases from J, the gap between germline ends came to 17 bases. A word on this clone: The antigen is unknown.

Study-level findings and limits: Naive subsets tended to show greater estimated richness than memory subsets. The researchers took only blood, and tissue repertoires probably look different.

The table came from immunoSEQ multiplex PCR; TCRdb's copy has only in-frame clones and leaves some out. Of a few million clones listed, about 90% are singletons. The origin of this receptor is a man younger than 35 in good health. Some clones in this sample may be carry-over from other donors' samples. J is TRBJ2-1 and V is TRBV19, with D possibly being TRBD2 (6 bases). Sequencing was carried out using naive CD4+ T cells from PBMCs. As for subset: CD45RA+ positively selected. CDR3 in DNA: TGTGCCAGTAGTGGCTTCGTAGCGGATAGCTCCTACAATGAGCAGTTCTTC. Protein: CASSGFVADSSYNEQFF. Combining the CDR3 with reference TRBV19 and TRBJ2-1 gives the whole variable domain DGGITQSPKYLFRKEGQNVTLSCEQNLNHDAMYWYRQDPGQGLRLIYYSQIVNDFQKGDIAEGYSVSREKKESFPLTVTSAQKNPTAFYLCASSGFVADSSYNEQFFGPGTRLTVL.